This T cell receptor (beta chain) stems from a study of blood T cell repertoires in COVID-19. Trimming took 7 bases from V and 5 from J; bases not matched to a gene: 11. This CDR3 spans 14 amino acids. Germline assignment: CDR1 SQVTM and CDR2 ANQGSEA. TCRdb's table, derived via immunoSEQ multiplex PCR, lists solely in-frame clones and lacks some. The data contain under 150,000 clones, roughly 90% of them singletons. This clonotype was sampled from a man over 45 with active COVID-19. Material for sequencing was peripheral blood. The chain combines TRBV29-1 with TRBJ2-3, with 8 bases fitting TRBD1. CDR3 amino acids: CSAGQGPSGDTQYF. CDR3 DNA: TGCAGCGCTGGACAGGGCCCGTCGGGAGATACGCAGTATTTT.